This T cell receptor beta chain was recovered during a study of cytomegalovirus exposure and HLA in healthy donors. The study, taken as a whole, reports: In a later analysis, TCR beta V- and J-gene trimming showed a link to a missense DCLRE1C variant. Most observed TCR sequences were rare, whereas some public TCRs were detected in many donors. An analysis was carried out later, and it reportedly showed fewer N-insertions in an Asian-associated ancestry cluster than the approximately 670-donor mean. Several of the most significant clusters appeared, in a later analysis, to be linked to common viral pathogens.

Comments on this clone: The antigen remains undetermined.

CDR3 length: 14 amino acids. The V gene's germline CDR1 is MNHEY and CDR2 SVGAGI. V lost 5 bases, J lost 4 bases, and 12 bases lay in between. PCR primers comprised 60 Vbeta and 13 Jbeta primers. TCRdb's table, derived via immunoSEQ multiplex PCR, lists solely in-frame clones and lacks some. The profile shows 150,000 or so clones, approximately 82% of them singletons. This receptor was obtained from a woman between 35 and 50 years old in good health and CMV-seronegative. The chain is built from TRBV6-5 and TRBJ2-1, with a weak D call TRBD2 (6 bases). The sequencing input was PBMCs. In nucleotides, the CDR3 is TGTGCCAGCAGTCAGGGACTTACTTACAATGAGCAGTTCTTC. Amino acid sequence: CASSQGLTYNEQFF.